This T cell receptor beta chain originates from a study of Graves' ophthalmopathy and Graves' hyperthyroidism. About the research overall: Researchers obtained peripheral blood at initial diagnosis, before any treatment had begun. Overall study findings and caveats: From stable hyperthyroidism, ophthalmopathy was separated by a 13-signature model with around 90% sensitivity and 75% to 82% specificity. The authors also found most expanded thyroid clonotypes above 0.001 frequency in blood.

Comments on this clonotype: Its antigen remains unidentified. Sequence at one end of the junction differs from germline and may be a read error.

Out of about 9.6 ml of fresh peripheral blood, PBMCs were obtained. The authors amplified TCR beta CDR3 regions, and they did so from RNA transcripts for repertoire sequencing. First-round RT-PCR with HTBI primers preceded a second-round multiplex PCR. TCRdb analysed the multiplex PCR reads with MiXCR anew, one entry per CDR3 protein. Altogether 650,000 to 800,000 distinct CDR3 sequences are present, over 40% being singletons, with the ten largest covering more than 2.5%. The specimen was peripheral blood. This TCR was recovered from an adult man with Graves' ophthalmopathy.

CDR3 region: CSVEVNTEAF. The CDR3 nucleotides are TGCAGCGTTGAAGTGAACACTGAAGCTTTC. V usage is TRBV29-1 and J usage is TRBJ2-6; D not certain. The CDR3 runs 10 residues. CDR1 SQVTM and CDR2 ANQGSEA come from the germline V gene.